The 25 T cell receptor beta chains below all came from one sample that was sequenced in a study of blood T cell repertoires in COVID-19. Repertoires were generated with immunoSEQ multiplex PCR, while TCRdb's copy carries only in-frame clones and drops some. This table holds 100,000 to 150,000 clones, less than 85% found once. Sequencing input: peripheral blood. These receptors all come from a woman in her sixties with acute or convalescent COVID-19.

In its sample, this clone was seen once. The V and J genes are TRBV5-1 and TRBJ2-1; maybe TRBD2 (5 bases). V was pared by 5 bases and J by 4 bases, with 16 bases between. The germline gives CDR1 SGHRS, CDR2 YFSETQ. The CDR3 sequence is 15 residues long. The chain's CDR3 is CASSWNPGSYNEQFF. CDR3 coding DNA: TGCGCCAGCAGTTGGAATCCGGGATCTTACAATGAGCAGTTCTTC. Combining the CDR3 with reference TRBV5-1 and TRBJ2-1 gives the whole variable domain KAGVTQTPRYLIKTRGQQVTLSCSPISGHRSVSWYQQTPGQGLQFLFEYFSETQRNKGNFPGRFSGRQFSNSRSEMNVSTLELGDSALYLCASSWNPGSYNEQFFGPGTRLTVL.

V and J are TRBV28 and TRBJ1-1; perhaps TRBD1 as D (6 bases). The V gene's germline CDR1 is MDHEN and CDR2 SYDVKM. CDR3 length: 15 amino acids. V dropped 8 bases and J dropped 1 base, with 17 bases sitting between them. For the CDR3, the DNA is TGTGCCAGCTTTGGCTGGGACAACCGGAACACTGAAGCTTTCTTT. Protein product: CASFGWDNRNTEAFF.

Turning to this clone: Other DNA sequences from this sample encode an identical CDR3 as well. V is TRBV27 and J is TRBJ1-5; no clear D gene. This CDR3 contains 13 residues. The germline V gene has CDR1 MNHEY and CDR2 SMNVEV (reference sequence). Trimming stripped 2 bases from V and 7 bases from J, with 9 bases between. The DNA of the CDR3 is TGTGCCAGCAGTTTAGGTGTTGGCCAGCCCCAGCATTTT. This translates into CASSLGVGQPQHF.

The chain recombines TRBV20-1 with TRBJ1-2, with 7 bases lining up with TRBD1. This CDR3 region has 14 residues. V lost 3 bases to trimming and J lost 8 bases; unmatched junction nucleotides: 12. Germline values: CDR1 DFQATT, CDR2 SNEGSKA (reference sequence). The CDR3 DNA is TGCAGTGCTAGTACAGGGGTTCAGCGATGGGGCTACACCTTC. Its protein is CSASTGVQRWGYTF.

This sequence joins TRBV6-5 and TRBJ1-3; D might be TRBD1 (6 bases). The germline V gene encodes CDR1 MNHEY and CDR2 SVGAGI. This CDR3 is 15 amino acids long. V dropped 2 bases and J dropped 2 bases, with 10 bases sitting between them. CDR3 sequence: CASSYGRGAGNTIYF. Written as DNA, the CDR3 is TGTGCCAGCAGTTACGGGAGGGGGGCTGGAAACACCATATATTTT.

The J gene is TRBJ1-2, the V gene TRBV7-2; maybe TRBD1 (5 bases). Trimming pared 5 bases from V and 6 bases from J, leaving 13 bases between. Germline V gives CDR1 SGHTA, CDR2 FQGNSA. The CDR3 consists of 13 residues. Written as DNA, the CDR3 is TGTGCCAGCAGCCAGGCGGGGGGGGATGGCTACACCTTC. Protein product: CASSQAGGDGYTF.

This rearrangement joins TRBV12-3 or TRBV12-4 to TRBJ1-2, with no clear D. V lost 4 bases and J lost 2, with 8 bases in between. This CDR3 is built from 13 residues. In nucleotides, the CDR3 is TGTGCCAGCAGTTATGACGGGAACTATGGCTACACCTTC. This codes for CASSYDGNYGYTF.

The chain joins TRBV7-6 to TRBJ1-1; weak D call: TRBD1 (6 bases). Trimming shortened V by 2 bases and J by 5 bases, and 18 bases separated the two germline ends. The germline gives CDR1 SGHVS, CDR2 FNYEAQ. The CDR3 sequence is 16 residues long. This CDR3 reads CASSLMGGRGSTEAFF. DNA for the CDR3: TGTGCCAGCAGCTTAATGGGTGGCAGGGGTAGTACTGAAGCTTTCTTT.

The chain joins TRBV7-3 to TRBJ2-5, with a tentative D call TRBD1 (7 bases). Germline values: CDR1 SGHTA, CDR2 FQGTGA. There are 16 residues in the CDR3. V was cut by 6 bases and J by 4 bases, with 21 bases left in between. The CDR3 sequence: CASSLGPAQGGETQYF. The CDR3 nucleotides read TGTGCCAGCAGTTTGGGACCGGCGCAGGGGGGAGAGACCCAGTACTTC.

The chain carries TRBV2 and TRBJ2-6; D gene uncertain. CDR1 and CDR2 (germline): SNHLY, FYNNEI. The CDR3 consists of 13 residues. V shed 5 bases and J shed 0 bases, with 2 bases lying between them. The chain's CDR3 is CASSLSGANVLTF. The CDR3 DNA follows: TGTGCCAGCAGTCTCTCTGGGGCCAACGTCCTGACTTTC.

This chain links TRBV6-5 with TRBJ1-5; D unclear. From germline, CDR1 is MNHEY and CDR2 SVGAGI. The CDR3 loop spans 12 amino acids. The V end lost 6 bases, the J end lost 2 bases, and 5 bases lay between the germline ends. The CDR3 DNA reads TGTGCCAGCAGGAGGGGCAATCAGCCCCAGCATTTT. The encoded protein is CASRRGNQPQHF.

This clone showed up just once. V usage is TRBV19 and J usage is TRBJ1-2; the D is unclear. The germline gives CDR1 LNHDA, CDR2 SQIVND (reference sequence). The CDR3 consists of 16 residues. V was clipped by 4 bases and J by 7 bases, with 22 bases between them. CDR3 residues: CASSTQIGPIAGGYTF. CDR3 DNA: TGTGCCAGTAGTACCCAAATAGGACCGATCGCGGGTGGCTACACCTTC.

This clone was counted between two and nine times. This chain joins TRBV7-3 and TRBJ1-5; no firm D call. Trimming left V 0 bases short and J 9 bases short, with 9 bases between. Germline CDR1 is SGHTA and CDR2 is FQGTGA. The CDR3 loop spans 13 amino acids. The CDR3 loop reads CASSLTPLGPQHF. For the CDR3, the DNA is TGTGCCAGCAGCTTAACACCACTAGGGCCCCAGCATTTT. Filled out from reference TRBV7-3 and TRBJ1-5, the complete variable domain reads GAGVSQTPSNKVTEKGKYVELRCDPISGHTALYWYRQSLGQGPEFLIYFQGTGAADDSGLPNDRFFAVRPEGSVSTLKIQRTERGDSAVYLCASSLTPLGPQHFGDGTRLSIL.

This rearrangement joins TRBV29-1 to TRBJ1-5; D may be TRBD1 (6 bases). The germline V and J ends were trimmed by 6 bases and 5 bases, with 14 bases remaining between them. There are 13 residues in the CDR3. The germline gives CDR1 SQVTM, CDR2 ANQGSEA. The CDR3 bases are TGCAGCGTCAGTCAGGGGCCGGATCAGCCCCAGCATTTT. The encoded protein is CSVSQGPDQPQHF.

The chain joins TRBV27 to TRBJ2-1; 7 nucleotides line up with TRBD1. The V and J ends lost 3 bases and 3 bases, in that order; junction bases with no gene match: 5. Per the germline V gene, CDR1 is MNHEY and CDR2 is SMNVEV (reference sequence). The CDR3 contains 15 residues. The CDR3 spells CASSLKQGFYNEQFF. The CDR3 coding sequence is TGTGCCAGCAGTTTGAAACAGGGGTTCTACAATGAGCAGTTCTTC.

CDR3 sequence: CASRGTEVIKSGNTIYF. The CDR3, as DNA: TGTGCCAGCAGGGGTACGGAGGTAATCAAATCTGGAAACACCATATATTTT. This chain connects TRBV2 to TRBJ1-3; D is ambiguous. V was cut by 6 bases and J by 1 base, with 19 bases left in between. The CDR3 consists of 17 residues. Germline V lookup: CDR1 SNHLY, CDR2 FYNNEI.

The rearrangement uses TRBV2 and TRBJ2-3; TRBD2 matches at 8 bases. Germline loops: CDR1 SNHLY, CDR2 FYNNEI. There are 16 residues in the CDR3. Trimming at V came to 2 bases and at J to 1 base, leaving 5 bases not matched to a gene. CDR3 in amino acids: CASSEFGGAGTDTQYF. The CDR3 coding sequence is TGTGCCAGCAGTGAATTCGGGGGGGCAGGCACAGATACGCAGTATTTT.

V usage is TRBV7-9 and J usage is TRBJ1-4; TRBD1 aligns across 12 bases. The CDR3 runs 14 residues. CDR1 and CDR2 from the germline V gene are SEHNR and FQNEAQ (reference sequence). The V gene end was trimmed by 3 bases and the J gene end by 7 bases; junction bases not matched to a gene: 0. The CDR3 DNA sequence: TGTGCCAGCAGCTTGGGACAGGGGGCTGAAAAACTGTTTTTT. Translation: CASSLGQGAEKLFF.

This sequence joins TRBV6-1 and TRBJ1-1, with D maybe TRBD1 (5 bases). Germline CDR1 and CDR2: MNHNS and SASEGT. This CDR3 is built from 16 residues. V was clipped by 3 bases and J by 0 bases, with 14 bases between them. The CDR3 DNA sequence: TGTGCCAGCAGTGATCCCGGACACCGAATGAACACTGAAGCTTTCTTT. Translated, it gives CASSDPGHRMNTEAFF.

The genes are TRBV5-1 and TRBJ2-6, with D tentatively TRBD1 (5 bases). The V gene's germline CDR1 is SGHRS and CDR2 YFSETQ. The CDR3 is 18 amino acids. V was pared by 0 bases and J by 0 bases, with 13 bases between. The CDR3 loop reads CASSLDVRAISGANVLTF. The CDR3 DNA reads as TGCGCCAGCAGCTTGGATGTCAGGGCTATCTCTGGGGCCAACGTCCTGACTTTC.

CDR3 in amino acids: CASSLRPDFVSGNTIYF. The CDR3 DNA reads as TGTGCCAGCAGCTTGCGTCCTGACTTCGTCTCTGGAAACACCATATATTTT. The chain recombines TRBV5-5 with TRBJ1-3, with D hard to call. The CDR3 covers 17 residues. Germline V gene lookup returns CDR1 SGHKS and CDR2 YYEKEE (reference sequence). Trimming stripped 1 base from V and 0 bases from J, with 14 bases between.

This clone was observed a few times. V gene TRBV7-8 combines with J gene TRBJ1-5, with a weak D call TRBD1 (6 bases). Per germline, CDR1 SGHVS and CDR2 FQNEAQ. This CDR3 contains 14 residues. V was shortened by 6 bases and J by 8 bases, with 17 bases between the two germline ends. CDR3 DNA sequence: TGTGCCAGCAGGGAAACAGGGTCGGCGGAGCCCCAGCATTTT. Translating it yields CASRETGSAEPQHF.

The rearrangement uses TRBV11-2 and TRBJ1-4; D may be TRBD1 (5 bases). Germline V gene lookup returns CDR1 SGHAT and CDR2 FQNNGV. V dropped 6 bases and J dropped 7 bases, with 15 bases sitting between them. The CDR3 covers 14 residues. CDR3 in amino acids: CASRNNQGSEKLFF. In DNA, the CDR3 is TGTGCCAGCAGGAACAACCAGGGTTCTGAAAAACTGTTTTTT.

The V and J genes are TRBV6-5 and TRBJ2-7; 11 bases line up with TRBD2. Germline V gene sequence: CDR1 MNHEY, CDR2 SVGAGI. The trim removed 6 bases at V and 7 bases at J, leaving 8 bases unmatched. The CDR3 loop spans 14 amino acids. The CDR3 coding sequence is TGTGCCAGCAGCATGACTAGCGGGGCGCGGGAGCAGTACGTC. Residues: CASSMTSGAREQYV.

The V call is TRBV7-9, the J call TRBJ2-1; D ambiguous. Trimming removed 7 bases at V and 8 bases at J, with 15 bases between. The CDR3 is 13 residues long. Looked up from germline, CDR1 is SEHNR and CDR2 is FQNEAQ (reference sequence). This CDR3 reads CASISPRSDEQFF. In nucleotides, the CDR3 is TGTGCCAGCATTTCACCCAGGTCGGATGAGCAGTTCTTC.